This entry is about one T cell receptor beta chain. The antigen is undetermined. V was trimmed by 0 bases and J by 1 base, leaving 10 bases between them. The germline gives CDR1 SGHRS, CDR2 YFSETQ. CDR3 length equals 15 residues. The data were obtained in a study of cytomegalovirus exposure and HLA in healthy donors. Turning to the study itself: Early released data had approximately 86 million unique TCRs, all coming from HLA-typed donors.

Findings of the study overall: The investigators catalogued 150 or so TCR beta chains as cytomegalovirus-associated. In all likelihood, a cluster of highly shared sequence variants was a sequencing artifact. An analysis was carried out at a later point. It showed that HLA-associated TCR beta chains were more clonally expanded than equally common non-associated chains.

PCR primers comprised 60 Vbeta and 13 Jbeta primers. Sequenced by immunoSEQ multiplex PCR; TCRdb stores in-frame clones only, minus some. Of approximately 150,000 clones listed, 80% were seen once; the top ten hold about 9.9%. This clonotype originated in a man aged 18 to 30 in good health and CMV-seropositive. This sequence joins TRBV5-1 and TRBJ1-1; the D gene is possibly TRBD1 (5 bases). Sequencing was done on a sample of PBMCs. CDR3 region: CASSLGGAPNTEAFF. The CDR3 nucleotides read TGCGCCAGCAGCTTGGGTGGGGCGCCGAACACTGAAGCTTTCTTT.